In its sample, the clone carrying this T cell receptor beta chain was seen once. This table comes from immunoSEQ multiplex PCR, and its TCRdb copy is limited to in-frame clones, with some not included. The sample includes about 400,000 clones, 88% of them seen just once. The sample belongs to a study of blood T cell repertoires in COVID-19. Study background: Collection of acute and convalescent COVID-19 samples took place in the United States, Italy and Spain. From T cells, B-cell-depleted T cells, or PBMCs came the material, which was cDNA or gDNA.

Participants, 18 to 89 years old, spanned around 26 US areas. Input material: PBMCs or T cells enriched from blood (not recorded which). This clonotype originated in a woman aged 40 to 50 with acute COVID-19.

The CDR3 DNA reads as TGTGCCAGCAGCCAGACAGGTCGCGAGCAGTACTTC. Residues: CASSQTGREQYF. The gene calls are TRBV3-1 (or the pseudogene TRBV3-2) and TRBJ2-7, with D possibly TRBD1 on 6 matching bases. CDR1 is LGHDT, CDR2 YNNKEL, per germline (reference sequence). The CDR3 covers 12 residues. V gave up 3 bases and J gave up 6 bases, with 9 bases separating them.